The 26 T cell receptor beta chains below were found in one sample sequenced in a study of cytotoxic CD8 clonotypes in ibrutinib-treated CLL (dated by TCRdb to about 2021). Preparation of the library involved the immunoSEQ multiplex PCR assay. The source is immuneACCESS, and TCRdb retained only in-frame sequences with V and J called. Part of the clones is not carried over; for the studies checked, unresolved V genes explain less than half of this, and the remainder is unexplained. Counted in this sample were approximately 280,000 clones; around 76% of them appeared once. Approximately 5.1% of the sample belongs to the ten largest clones. The label giving this sample's time point can be read as: progressive disease on ibrutinib. The specimen was PBMCs, collected at disease progression, from a patient treated with ibrutinib. Every receptor here comes from a human donor with chronic lymphocytic leukemia.

The rearrangement joins TRBV10-2 to TRBJ2-2; 8 bases align to TRBD1. This CDR3 region has 16 residues. V lost 3 bases and J lost 4; bases outside the gene matches: 7. Germline CDR1 reads WSHSY; CDR2 reads SAAADI. The CDR3 region has the DNA TGCGCCAGCAGTGACAGGGGGCGCGGTTTCACCGGGGAGCTGTTTTTT. Translating gives CASSDRGRGFTGELFF.

This clone was counted between two and nine times. The V call is TRBV5-1, the J call TRBJ2-2, with 13 bases aligning to TRBD2. From germline, CDR1 is SGHRS and CDR2 YFSETQ. Unmatched junction bases numbered 5, after V lost 4 bases and J lost 14 bases. This CDR3 contains 13 residues. This CDR3 is CASSPGLAGDLFF. CDR3 nucleotides: TGCGCCAGCAGCCCTGGACTAGCGGGAGACCTGTTTTTT.

V is TRBV28 and J is TRBJ1-1; tentative D call: TRBD1 (6 bases). Germline V gene sequence: CDR1 MDHEN, CDR2 SYDVKM. V lost 8 bases, J lost 3 bases, and 16 bases lay in between. This CDR3 comprises 14 residues. The CDR3 is CASSGRGRDTEAFF. In DNA, the CDR3 is TGTGCCAGCTCAGGCAGGGGAAGAGACACTGAAGCTTTCTTT.

Note on this clone: The identical CDR3 is also encoded by other nucleotide sequences in the sample. The chain has TRBV19 and TRBJ1-5; 7 nucleotides align to TRBD1. The CDR3 consists of 16 residues. In germline, CDR1 is LNHDA, CDR2 SQIVND (reference sequence). J was trimmed by 0 bases and V by 3 bases; bases with no gene match: 5. CDR3 loop: CASSILTGVSNQPQHF. CDR3 DNA: TGTGCCAGTAGTATTCTCACAGGGGTTAGCAATCAGCCCCAGCATTTT.

The chain carries TRBV7-2 and TRBJ2-3, with 7 positions matching TRBD1. Germline CDR1 is SGHTA and CDR2 is FQGNSA. J was trimmed by 0 bases and V by 1 base; bases with no gene match: 7. CDR3 length: 17 amino acids. As DNA, the CDR3 is TGTGCCAGCAGCTTAGGGGTAGGGGGCCCTAGCACAGATACGCAGTATTTT. The encoded protein is CASSLGVGGPSTDTQYF.

This clone was counted a few times. The rearrangement uses TRBV29-1 and TRBJ1-2; D is unresolved. V lost 6 bases, J lost 3 bases, and 8 bases lay in between. Germline V gene lookup returns CDR1 SQVTM and CDR2 ANQGSEA. The CDR3 runs to 11 residues. The CDR3 DNA is TGCAGCGTCGTGACCTACTATGGCTACACCTTC. This encodes CSVVTYYGYTF. The whole variable domain, filled in from reference TRBV29-1 and TRBJ1-2, reads SAVISQKPSRDICQRGTSLTIQCQVDSQVTMMFWYRQQPGQSLTLIATANQGSEATYESGFVIDKFPISRPNLTFSTLTVSNMSPEDSSIYLCSVVTYYGYTFGSGTRLTVV.

The V gene is TRBV6-1, the J gene TRBJ1-2; D is undetermined. The CDR3 spans 14 residues. Trimming took 7 bases from V and 4 from J, leaving 16 bases between them. Germline loops: CDR1 MNHNS, CDR2 SASEGT. The CDR3 here is CASKQVGRGYGYTF. CDR3 DNA: TGTGCCAGCAAACAAGTCGGTCGAGGCTATGGCTACACCTTC.

This chain joins TRBV7-6 and TRBJ1-2; 8 bases are shared with TRBD1. Trimming removed 5 bases from V and 4 bases from J; junction bases left unmatched: 6. The CDR3 runs 14 residues. The germline gives CDR1 SGHVS, CDR2 FNYEAQ. CDR3 amino acids: CASSRDRPVYGYTF. The DNA of the CDR3 is TGTGCCAGCAGCCGGGACAGGCCGGTCTATGGCTACACCTTC.

The rearrangement uses TRBV27 and TRBJ2-7; D unclear. CDR3 length: 13 amino acids. V gave up 5 bases and J gave up 4 bases, with 12 bases separating them. Germline values: CDR1 MNHEY, CDR2 SMNVEV (reference sequence). As DNA, the CDR3 is TGTGCCAGCAGTCCGCAAGAAAAATACGAGCAGTACTTC. The encoded protein is CASSPQEKYEQYF.

The rearrangement uses TRBV9 and TRBJ2-1; D may match TRBD1 or TRBD2 (5 bases each). With 1 base removed from V and 0 bases from J, the gap between germline ends came to 11 bases. Germline CDR1 SGDLS, CDR2 YYNGEE. This CDR3 spans 16 amino acids. This chain's CDR3 is CASSVSGTDSYNEQFF. The CDR3 bases are TGTGCCAGCAGCGTATCCGGGACGGACTCCTACAATGAGCAGTTCTTC.

The rearrangement joins TRBV4-3 to TRBJ2-5, with D possibly being TRBD1 (5 bases). Germline CDR1 is LGHNA and CDR2 is YSLEER. Trimming left V 3 bases short and J 3 bases short, with 14 bases between. The CDR3 consists of 15 residues. DNA for the CDR3: TGCGCCAGCAGCCATAGGGGAAGTGGGGAAGAGACCCAGTACTTC. It is translated as CASSHRGSGEETQYF.

The chain joins TRBV15 to TRBJ2-1; D may be TRBD1 (5 bases). Germline CDR1 LNHNV, CDR2 YYDKDF (reference sequence). The CDR3 runs to 13 residues. Trimming removed 1 base at V and 10 bases at J, with 11 bases between. The CDR3 DNA follows: TGTGCCACCAGCAGAGGTGGGGCGAGAGAGCAGTTCTTC. Amino acids: CATSRGGAREQFF.

This chain connects TRBV13 to TRBJ2-3, with TRBD1 matching 9 bases. V dropped 2 bases and J dropped 0; count of bases not matched to a gene: 9. Germline V CDR1 and CDR2: PRHDT, FYEKMQ (reference sequence). The CDR3 is 18 residues long. The CDR3 protein is CASSLSPMTGGSTDTQYF. The CDR3 DNA is TGTGCCAGCAGCTTAAGTCCCATGACAGGGGGTAGCACAGATACGCAGTATTTT.

J is TRBJ1-2 and V is TRBV9; TRBD1 might be the D (6 bases). The germline V gene has CDR1 SGDLS and CDR2 YYNGEE. Trimming removed 0 bases at V and 6 bases at J, with 21 bases between. This CDR3 is 17 amino acids long. The CDR3 sequence: CASSVVAGNRAGHGYTF. The CDR3 bases are TGTGCCAGCAGCGTAGTAGCCGGGAACAGGGCGGGGCATGGCTACACCTTC.

The CDR3 DNA reads TGTGCCAGCTCCAGAAAGGCTAATGAAAAACTGTTTTTT. It is translated as CASSRKANEKLFF. The chain links TRBV7-9 to TRBJ1-4; D ambiguous. V lost 8 bases and J lost 3, with 10 bases in between. The CDR3 loop spans 13 amino acids. Germline values: CDR1 SEHNR, CDR2 FQNEAQ (reference sequence).

The rearrangement joins TRBV18 to TRBJ2-7, with 13 bases identical to TRBD2. The V gene end was trimmed by 5 bases and the J gene end by 5 bases; junction bases not matched to a gene: 6. The CDR3 spans 15 residues. Germline CDR1 KGHSH, CDR2 LQKENI. CDR3 in amino acids: CASSSWTSGSHEQYF. The CDR3 nucleotides are TGTGCCAGCTCATCTTGGACTAGCGGGAGCCACGAGCAGTACTTC.

This sequence joins TRBV7-3 and TRBJ2-2, with a possible D match to TRBD1 (5 bases). The V end was cut by 8 bases, the J end by 2 bases, with 15 bases between. Germline V gene sequence: CDR1 SGHTA, CDR2 FQGTGA. The CDR3 spans 15 residues. CDR3 DNA sequence: TGTGCCAGCGCCCTCCGACAGAGTAACACCGGGGAGCTGTTTTTT. It encodes CASALRQSNTGELFF.

The chain combines TRBV6-5 with TRBJ1-1, with TRBD1 as a possible D gene (6 bases). Germline CDR1 reads MNHEY; CDR2 reads SVGAGI. Trimming stripped 2 bases from V and 5 bases from J, with 6 bases between. CDR3 size: 12 residues. Here the CDR3 reads CASSYGTTEAFF. CDR3 DNA: TGTGCCAGCAGTTACGGGACAACTGAAGCTTTCTTT.

This chain links TRBV12-5 with TRBJ2-3; no firm D call. V dropped 1 base and J dropped 5 bases, with 1 base sitting between them. Germline CDR1 is LGHNT and CDR2 is FRNRAP. The CDR3 extends over 11 amino acids. CDR3 in DNA: TGTGCTAGTGGTTTGGAAGATACGCAGTATTTT. This codes for CASGLEDTQYF.

This chain uses TRBV9 with TRBJ1-2, with 8 nucleotides matching TRBD1. The CDR3 sequence is 19 residues long. V shed 0 bases and J 0 bases; nucleotides not matched to a gene: 13. CDR1 and CDR2 from the germline V gene are SGDLS and YYNGEE. DNA of the CDR3: TGTGCCAGCAGCGTAGATTCGGCAGGGGGCCTAAAAACTAACTATGGCTACACCTTC. Its translation: CASSVDSAGGLKTNYGYTF.

The genes are TRBV5-1 and TRBJ2-2, with a tentative D call TRBD1 (6 bases). Germline V gene sequence: CDR1 SGHRS, CDR2 YFSETQ. V gave up 4 bases and J gave up 0 bases, with 10 bases separating them. The length of the CDR3 is 15 residues. CDR3 in DNA: TGCGCCAGCAGCCCGAGGACAGCGAACACCGGGGAGCTGTTTTTT. This sequence encodes CASSPRTANTGELFF.

The chain recombines TRBV4-1 with TRBJ1-2, with D possibly TRBD1 on 5 matching bases. CDR3 length: 15 amino acids. With 1 base removed from V and 8 bases from J, the gap between germline ends came to 17 bases. Germline CDR1 and CDR2: MGHRA and YSYEKL. The CDR3 loop reads CASSQVPQRAGGYTF. The CDR3 bases are TGCGCCAGCAGCCAAGTGCCGCAAAGGGCAGGGGGCTACACCTTC.

V is TRBV5-6 and J is TRBJ2-3, with 7 bases that match TRBD2. The CDR3 runs to 15 residues. The germline CDR1 and CDR2 sequences are SGHDT and YYEEEE. The V segment lost 3 bases and the J segment 0 bases; nucleotides outside the gene matches: 4. In nucleotides, the CDR3 is TGTGCCAGCAGCTCCCCGGGGGGAAGCACAGATACGCAGTATTTT. As protein: CASSSPGGSTDTQYF.

The chain joins TRBV5-4 to TRBJ1-1, with a possible D match to TRBD1 (5 bases). CDR3 length: 14 amino acids. CDR1 is SGHNT, CDR2 YYREEE, per germline (reference sequence). Trimming left V 0 bases short and J 1 base short, with 7 bases between. DNA for the CDR3: TGTGCCAGCAGCTTGGGACAGTCGAACACTGAAGCTTTCTTT. Residues: CASSLGQSNTEAFF.

The chain links TRBV2 to TRBJ2-5; 8 bases map to TRBD1. The DNA end favors TRBJ2-7, so the J call may be wrong. CDR3 length: 15 amino acids. Germline assignment: CDR1 SNHLY and CDR2 FYNNEI. CDR3 sequence: CASSELRGRAHEQYF. The DNA for the CDR3 is TGTGCCAGCAGTGAACTCAGGGGGCGCGCGCACGAGCAGTACTTC.

In this sample, this clone turned up a few times. The chain recombines TRBV4-1 with TRBJ2-1; D uncertain. This CDR3 is built from 16 residues. V was cut by 0 bases and J by 3 bases, with 12 bases left in between. The germline CDR1 and CDR2 sequences are MGHRA and YSYEKL. The CDR3 region is CASSQDLRRGYNEQFF. DNA of the CDR3: TGCGCCAGCAGCCAAGATCTTAGACGAGGCTACAATGAGCAGTTCTTC.